This TCR beta chain was sequenced for a study of beta chain features in type 1 diabetes. Whole-study context: Comparable age, gender and cell yields were observed in patients relative to healthy donors.

cDNA synthesis used the whole RNA isolate, giving expressed TCRB sequences. Sequencing was performed with immunoSEQ multiplex PCR; in TCRdb, only in-frame clones are kept and a portion is missing. The sample has approximately 120,000 clones; 40% are singletons. Points on this clone: Its antigen remains unidentified.

A CD45RO/CCR7/CD25/CD127/CD95/CD27 panel sorted naive, central memory, regulatory and stem cell-like memory CD4+ cells. CDR1 is MNHEY and CDR2 is SVGAGI in the germline V gene. V gave up 0 bases and J gave up 5 bases, with 10 bases separating them. The CDR3 loop spans 14 amino acids. Whole-study findings and limits: Fewer junction insertions and more nucleotide deletions appeared in type 1 diabetes patients. Sequencing the cDNA could make cells with high TCR expression show up more than they should.

What was sequenced was stem cell memory CD4+ T cells from blood. The chain carries TRBV6-5 and TRBJ2-5, with D perhaps TRBD1 (5 bases). The sequence was collected from a woman aged 18-29 years in good health. The CDR3 here is CASSYSAGRETQYF. The CDR3 DNA reads TGTGCCAGCAGTTACTCGGCAGGGCGGGAGACCCAGTACTTC.